A selection of T cell receptor beta chains follows, all from one sample in a study of blood T cell repertoires in COVID-19. The data were produced by immunoSEQ multiplex PCR, yet TCRdb's version contains in-frame clones alone and is incomplete. The table includes around 81,000 clones, approximately 86% detected once. Specimen: peripheral blood. The receptors shown here come from a woman aged 55-75 years with acute or convalescent COVID-19. Both conserved end residues are part of each CDR3. A D gene is named only where the DNA matches it firmly. The listing skips clone size in some rows; elsewhere it reads once, few, many or a size class.

d_gene,v_gene,abundance,j_gene,CDR3nt,CDR3aa
TRBD2,TRBV6-5,.,TRBJ2-1,TGTGCCAGCAGTCTAGCGGGGGCTGGCAATGAGCAGTTCTTC,CASSLAGAGNEQFF
TRBD1,TRBV6-1,.,TRBJ1-2,TGTGCCAGCAGTGAAGTCCGGACAGGTGGCTACACCTTC,CASSEVRTGGYTF
.,TRBV3-1/TRBV3-2,.,TRBJ1-6,TGTGCCAGCAGCCAATTGAAGCTGGGGGAGGGTAATTCACCCCTCCACTTT,CASSQLKLGEGNSPLHF
.,TRBV12-3/TRBV12-4,.,TRBJ2-1,TGTGCCACCGGACAATACAATGAGCAGTTCTTC,CATGQYNEQFF
TRBD1,TRBV18,.,TRBJ1-5,TGTGCCAGCTCACCTCTCCGACAGGGGATTAGCAATCAGCCCCAGCATTTT,CASSPLRQGISNQPQHF
.,TRBV5-5,.,TRBJ1-2,TGTGCCAGCAGCTTGCATGGACAGACCACTAACTATGGCTACACCTTC,CASSLHGQTTNYGYTF
TRBD2,TRBV7-3,.,TRBJ2-7,TGTGCCAGCAGCCCGGGGGGTTCCTCTTACGAGCAGTACTTC,CASSPGGSSYEQYF
TRBD1,TRBV27,.,TRBJ2-5,TGTGCCAGCAGTCCCGCCGGGACAGCACAAGAGACCCAGTACTTC,CASSPAGTAQETQYF
TRBD2,TRBV7-2,.,TRBJ2-1,TGTGCCAGCGTCCCGGCGGGAGTCTACAATGAGCAGTTCTTC,CASVPAGVYNEQFF
.,TRBV6-5,.,TRBJ1-6,TGTGCCAGCAGTCCAGGGGTAGCCTCACCCCTCCACTTT,CASSPGVASPLHF
.,TRBV5-1,.,TRBJ1-2,TGCGCCAGCAGCTTGGCGTCTACGGTCGGTGGCTACACCTTC,CASSLASTVGGYTF
.,TRBV30,.,TRBJ1-6,TGTGCCTGGAGTGGGACTAGCAATTCACCCCTCCACTTT,CAWSGTSNSPLHF
.,TRBV19,few,TRBJ2-7,TGTGCCAGTAGTCCCAGCCTAGTAAGCTCCTACGAGCAGTACTTC,CASSPSLVSSYEQYF
.,TRBV5-6,.,TRBJ1-1,TGTGCCAGCAGCTTGGATAAGGGGTGGTCGAACACTGAAGCTTTCTTT,CASSLDKGWSNTEAFF
TRBD1,TRBV19,.,TRBJ2-3,TGTGCCAGTAGCGGGACAGCCGGACCGGCCGATACGCAGTATTTT,CASSGTAGPADTQYF
.,TRBV11-2,.,TRBJ2-7,TGTGCCAGCAGCCCCTCGGCGGGACCCTCCTACGAGCAGTACTTC,CASSPSAGPSYEQYF